This TCR beta chain was identified during a study of T cell responses to AZD1222 COVID-19 vaccine. Study-wide findings and caveats: It should be noted that donors were predominantly white British and more often female, and clonal diversity was possibly underestimated. Nearly half of spike-specific TCRs reportedly target unmutated variant regions.

This CDR3 has 16 amino acids. V lost 4 bases and J 0 bases, leaving 13 bases between the germline ends. Germline CDR1 is SGDLS and CDR2 is YYNGEE. To note about this clone: Its antigen remains unknown.

Sequencing used immunoSEQ multiplex PCR; TCRdb keeps in-frame clones, though not all of them. The table shows 180,000 or so clones, with less than 95% occurring only once. The chain is built from TRBV9 and TRBJ2-2; D gene ambiguous. The material was peripheral blood, obtained on day 0 of AZD1222 vaccination. The sequence derives from an adult in good health. In DNA form, the CDR3 reads TGTGCCAGCAGCCCCCTGACTGGCGCGAACACCGGGGAGCTGTTTTTT. Encoded protein: CASSPLTGANTGELFF.